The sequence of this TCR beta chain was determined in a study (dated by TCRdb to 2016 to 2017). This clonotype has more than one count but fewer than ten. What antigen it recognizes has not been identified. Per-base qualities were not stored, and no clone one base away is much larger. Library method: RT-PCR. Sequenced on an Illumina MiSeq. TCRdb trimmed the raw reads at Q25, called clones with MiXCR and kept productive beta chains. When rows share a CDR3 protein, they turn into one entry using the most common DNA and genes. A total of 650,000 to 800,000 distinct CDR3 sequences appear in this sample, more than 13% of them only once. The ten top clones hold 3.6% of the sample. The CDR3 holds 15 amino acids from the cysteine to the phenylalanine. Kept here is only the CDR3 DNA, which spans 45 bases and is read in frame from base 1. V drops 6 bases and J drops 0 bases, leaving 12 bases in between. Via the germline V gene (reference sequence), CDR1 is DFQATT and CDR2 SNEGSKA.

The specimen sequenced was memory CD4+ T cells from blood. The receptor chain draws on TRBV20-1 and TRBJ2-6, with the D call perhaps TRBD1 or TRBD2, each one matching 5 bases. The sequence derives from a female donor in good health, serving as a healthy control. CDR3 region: CSAWDVNSGANVLTF. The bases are TGCAGTGCGTGGGACGTCAACTCTGGGGCCAACGTCCTGACTTTC.